Following are 8 T cell receptor beta chains from one sample sequenced in a study of shared clonotypes between healthy human individuals. Some clones are missing from TCRdb's copy, which holds only in-frame ones; the method was immunoSEQ multiplex PCR. The data contain fewer than 500,000 clones, about three quarters of them seen just once; the ten biggest clones take up roughly an eighth. The sequencing sample was made of PBMCs. These receptors all come from a woman aged 40-49 years in good health. Some clones in this sample may be carry-over from other donors' samples.

To note about this clone: At one of its ends the junction is not consistent with the germline gene, which may arise from a read error. The chain joins TRBV27 to TRBJ2-1; TRBD1 aligns across 8 bases. Germline assignment: CDR1 MNHEY and CDR2 SMNVEV (reference sequence). The CDR3 is 18 residues long. In DNA, the CDR3 is TGTGCCAGCAGTTTTACCCCCAACCCGGGACAGGCCTATAATGAGCAGTTCTTC. This codes for CASSFTPNPGQAYNEQFF.

The CDR3 reads CASSPTGALGEQYF. The DNA of the CDR3 is TGTGCCAGCAGTCCAACAGGGGCTCTAGGGGAGCAGTACTTC. This chain uses TRBV27 with TRBJ2-7, with TRBD1 matching over 7 bases. Germline CDR1 reads MNHEY; CDR2 reads SMNVEV (reference sequence). V lost 5 bases and J lost 7; bases outside the gene matches: 11. The CDR3 consists of 14 residues.

This clone was recorded once. The CDR3 is CASASRTEAFF. The CDR3 region has the DNA TGTGCCAGCGCTTCGCGCACTGAAGCTTTCTTT. The rearrangement joins TRBV28 to TRBJ1-1, with no clear D. V shed 8 bases and J shed 4 bases, with 8 bases lying between them. Germline V CDR1 and CDR2: MDHEN, SYDVKM. The CDR3 covers 11 residues.

The V call is TRBV18, the J call TRBJ2-3; 12 nucleotides agree with TRBD2. Germline V lookup: CDR1 KGHSH, CDR2 LQKENI. The CDR3 loop spans 16 amino acids. V was pared by 1 base and J by 6 bases, with 5 bases of the junction left unmatched. DNA for the CDR3: TGTGCCAGCTCACCACGGACTAGCGGGACGGGGGATACGCAGTATTTT. Translated, it gives CASSPRTSGTGDTQYF.

Regarding this clone: Compared with germline, one end of the junction differs, possibly owing to a read error. The V and J genes are TRBV19 and TRBJ1-5; D perhaps matches TRBD1 (6 bases). Looked up from germline, CDR1 is LNHDA and CDR2 is SQIVND (reference sequence). The CDR3 has 19 residues. Here the CDR3 DNA reads TGTGCCAGTACTATAAGTATCGGACAGAAAACCGGGTCAGGTCAGCCCCAGCATTTT. Translation: CASTISIGQKTGSGQPQHF.

The chain has TRBV28 and TRBJ2-7; 8 bases are shared with TRBD2. CDR3 length: 15 residues. CDR1 and CDR2 from the germline V gene are MDHEN and SYDVKM. Trimming cost V 3 bases and J 3 bases; bases outside gene matches: 7. This CDR3 reads CASSFGGRKYYEQYF. In DNA, the CDR3 is TGTGCCAGCAGTTTCGGCGGGAGGAAATACTACGAGCAGTACTTC.

CDR3 region: CASSPRGVPVGETQYF. DNA for the CDR3: TGTGCCAGCTCACCCCGGGGGGTCCCCGTGGGAGAGACCCAGTACTTC. The chain has TRBV18 and TRBJ2-5; 7 nucleotides align to TRBD2. Germline V gene data show CDR1 as KGHSH and CDR2 as LQKENI. The CDR3 is made up of 16 amino acids. V dropped 3 bases and J dropped 4; count of bases not matched to a gene: 11.

This clone was recorded only once. V is TRBV30 and J is TRBJ1-2; 7 positions match TRBD1. Losses at the gene ends were 3 bases for V and 4 bases for J; bases not matched to a gene: 5. CDR3 length: 13 amino acids. Germline V CDR1 and CDR2: GTSNPN, SVGIG (reference sequence). CDR3 sequence (DNA): TGTGCCTGGAGCGACAGGGCCCCCTATGGCTACACCTTC. Translation: CAWSDRAPYGYTF.